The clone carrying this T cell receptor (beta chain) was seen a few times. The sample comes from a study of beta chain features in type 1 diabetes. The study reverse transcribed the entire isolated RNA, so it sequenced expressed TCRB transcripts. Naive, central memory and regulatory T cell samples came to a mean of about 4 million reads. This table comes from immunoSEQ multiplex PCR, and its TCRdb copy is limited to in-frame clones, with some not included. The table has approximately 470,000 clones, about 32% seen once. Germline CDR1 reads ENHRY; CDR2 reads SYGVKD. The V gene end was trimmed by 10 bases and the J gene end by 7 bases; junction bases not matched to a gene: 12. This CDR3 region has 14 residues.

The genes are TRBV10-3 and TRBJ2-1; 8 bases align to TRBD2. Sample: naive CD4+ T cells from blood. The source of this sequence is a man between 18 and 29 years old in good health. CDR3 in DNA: TGTGCCACCATTCCAGCGGGAGTTGATAATGAGCAGTTCTTC. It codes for CATIPAGVDNEQFF.